This T cell receptor (beta chain) came from a study of blood T cell repertoires in COVID-19 (dated by TCRdb to 2020 to 2022). In terms of the full investigation: Collaborator samples came from the United States, Italy and Spain and covered acute and convalescent phases of COVID-19. The material from the prospective study consisted of cDNA or gDNA derived from T cells, B-cell-depleted T cells, or PBMCs. Subjects who had been exposed to COVID-19, were actively infected with it, or had recovered from it provided the deeply sampled blood TCRbeta repertoires that made up the dataset. The repertoires were released in a freely available public database meant as a resource for research on the immune response to SARS-CoV-2. The samples were drawn from two sources: the first 160 participants of the ongoing ImmuneRACE study, and fewer than 1,500 subjects contributed by 6 global collaborators. Sample metadata almost always included a de-identified subject ID, COVID-19 status, age in years and sex. Where HLA class I and class II types were available, the types were taken from metadata supplied by the sample provider, not from assay-based typing. Overall results and qualifications from the work: The amount of clinical and demographic metadata varied by source and participant and was provided uncurated.

The immunoSEQ Assay, a bias-controlled multiplex PCR, was used to amplify TCRbeta CDR3 regions from genomic DNA. The authors processed their data as follows. The number of nucleated cells in each sample was estimated from the amplification of reference gene primers within the assay. To quantify the absolute abundance of each unique TCRbeta CDR3 rearrangement, sequence reads were collapsed and filtered. Productive Simpson clonality was computed per sample as the square root of Simpson's diversity index over productive rearrangements. TCRdb mirrors the immuneACCESS table, restricted to in-frame sequences. Some clones are absent from its copies; in checked studies, under half trace to an unresolved V gene, and the reason for the others is unknown. The V and J calls and clone size come from that table; D and trimming were worked out from the DNA. The sample table holds 95,000 to 150,000 clones, of which about 83% were seen once. The ten biggest clones cover approximately 3.5% of the sample.

Enrolling through a virtual design, the prospective study's participants ranged in age from roughly 18 to 95 years and lived across 24 United States geographic areas. In the prospective study, cohorts were assigned on the basis of participant-reported clinical history obtained from a screening survey and a study questionnaire. Recovered participants in ImmuneRACE Cohort 3 were defined as having two consecutive negative NP/OP PCR tests, clearance from a healthcare professional, or resolution of symptoms. Mobile phlebotomists in the prospective study collected whole blood, serum and a nasopharyngeal or oropharyngeal swab from every participant. Over an approximately 2-month period, participants in the prospective study had the option of providing additional blood draws and questionnaires. Before DNA extraction, blood samples from the prospective study were shipped at room temperature or frozen. Notes on this clone: Its recognized antigen is unknown. Within one base of it there is no much larger clone, and no base qualities were kept.

Spanning cysteine to phenylalanine, the CDR3 consists of 13 amino acids. Only the CDR3 DNA stays, 39 bases, in frame from base 1. V is shortened by 0 bases, J by 4 bases, and the region joining them spans 7 bases. The germline V gene specifies SGDLS as CDR1 and YYNGEE as CDR2. The chain was built from TRBV9 and TRBJ1-1; TRBD1 is a weak D gene call, 6 bases matching. This sequence originates from a woman in her 30s who had recovered from COVID-19. Specimen: PBMCs or T cells enriched from blood (not recorded which). The CDR3 corresponds to CASSVVDSTEAFF. In nucleotide form, the sequence is TGTGCCAGCAGCGTAGTGGACAGCACTGAAGCTTTCTTT.